These 10 T cell receptor beta chains share one sample of origin, sequenced in a study of blood T cell repertoires in COVID-19. Here immunoSEQ multiplex PCR was the method, and the copy in TCRdb shows in-frame clones only, minus some. Of hundreds of thousands of clones detected, roughly 85% appear once; the ten largest clones hold 7.2%. Sequencing was carried out using peripheral blood. These TCRs come from a human donor in a cohort sampled during active COVID-19.

The chain uses TRBV27 and TRBJ2-2; 9 nucleotides match TRBD2. V dropped 6 bases and J dropped 3; count of bases not matched to a gene: 17. The CDR3 spans 19 residues. Germline V gives CDR1 MNHEY, CDR2 SMNVEV (reference sequence). The CDR3: CASRGLAPMVPRYTGELFF. Here the CDR3 DNA reads TGTGCCAGCAGAGGACTAGCGCCGATGGTGCCTAGGTACACCGGGGAGCTGTTTTTT.

The chain couples TRBV24-1 to TRBJ2-2, with 9 bases aligning to TRBD1. The CDR3 length is 15 residues. V was pared by 3 bases and J by 9 bases, with 7 bases of the junction left unmatched. Germline V lookup: CDR1 KGHDR, CDR2 SFDVKD. The CDR3 is CATSDRLQGARELFF. DNA of the CDR3: TGTGCCACCAGTGATAGGTTACAGGGGGCGCGGGAGCTGTTTTTT.

The rearrangement joins TRBV12-3 or TRBV12-4 to TRBJ2-1; no firm D call. The CDR3 is made up of 12 amino acids. V was clipped by 1 base and J by 10 bases, with 8 bases between them. CDR3 region: CASSLGSEEQFF. The CDR3 DNA follows: TGTGCCAGCAGTTTAGGTTCCGAGGAGCAGTTCTTC.

The J gene is TRBJ2-3, the V gene TRBV7-2; D is uncertain. Germline V gene data show CDR1 as SGHTA and CDR2 as FQGNSA. Trimming took off 5 bases at V and 1 base at J, with 13 bases between the two ends. The CDR3 loop spans 15 amino acids. CDR3 in DNA: TGTGCCAGCAGCCGCACAAGTCGGGGCACAGATACGCAGTATTTT. It codes for CASSRTSRGTDTQYF.

The chain uses TRBV3-1 (or the pseudogene TRBV3-2) and TRBJ2-7; 8 nucleotides align to TRBD2. J gave up 0 bases and V 5 bases, and 3 bases lay outside the gene matches. The CDR3 sequence is 14 residues long. Germline loops: CDR1 LGHDT, CDR2 YNNKEL (reference sequence). The CDR3 reads CASSSGGYSYEQYF. CDR3 DNA: TGTGCCAGCAGCAGCGGGGGATACTCCTACGAGCAGTACTTC.

The chain joins TRBV25-1 to TRBJ1-5, with 9 bases that match TRBD1. V lost 4 bases and J lost 11; bases outside the gene matches: 15. CDR3 length: 16 amino acids. Germline V gives CDR1 MGHDK, CDR2 SYGVNS. The CDR3 bases are TGTGCCAGCAGTGGGCCGGGACAGGGCCCTCCGACAGCCCAGCATTTT. Translating gives CASSGPGQGPPTAQHF.

The rearrangement joins TRBV27 to TRBJ2-3, with 7 bases aligning to TRBD1. The length of the CDR3 is 14 residues. Germline V gives CDR1 MNHEY, CDR2 SMNVEV (reference sequence). Trimming cost V 6 bases and J 2 bases; bases outside gene matches: 5. The CDR3 loop is CASRTGQFTDTQYF. DNA of the CDR3: TGTGCCAGCAGAACGGGACAGTTCACAGATACGCAGTATTTT.

This sequence joins TRBV27 and TRBJ1-2; 8 positions match TRBD1. This CDR3 has 16 residues. CDR1 is MNHEY and CDR2 is SMNVEV in the germline V gene (reference sequence). The V gene end was trimmed by 1 base and the J gene end by 4 bases; junction bases not matched to a gene: 8. The DNA for the CDR3 is TGTGCCAGCAGTTTATATGGACAGGGTGCCCTCTATGGCTACACCTTC. Protein sequence: CASSLYGQGALYGYTF.

The rearrangement uses TRBV30 and TRBJ1-6; a possible D gene is TRBD1 (6 bases). V was trimmed by 3 bases and J by 8 bases, leaving 14 bases between them. The CDR3 spans 14 residues. In germline, CDR1 is GTSNPN, CDR2 SVGIG (reference sequence). The CDR3 loop is CAWSQGNSDSPLHF. CDR3 DNA: TGTGCCTGGAGCCAGGGGAATTCGGATTCACCCCTCCACTTT.

The gene calls are TRBV6-5 and TRBJ1-1; 9 nucleotides line up with TRBD1. Germline V CDR1 and CDR2: MNHEY, SVGAGI. J was trimmed by 5 bases and V by 6 bases; bases with no gene match: 7. This CDR3 has 14 residues. The CDR3 loop reads CASRLTGGGTEAFF. CDR3 nucleotide sequence: TGTGCCAGCAGACTGACAGGGGGGGGTACTGAAGCTTTCTTT.